These T cell receptor beta chains were read from a single sample in a study of response to subunit inactivated influenza vaccine. Using its own MiXCR run on the RT-PCR reads, TCRdb lists one record per CDR3 protein. The sample holds about 500,000 distinct CDR3 sequences, more than 15% seen once. The starting material was CD4+ T cells sorted from PBMCs, obtained approximately 25 months after vaccination. The receptors stem from a man between 50 and 69 years old who received an inactivated influenza vaccine. CDR3s include the opening cysteine and the closing phenylalanine or tryptophan. The D gene is left open where the match is weak. Clone size, where shown, is once, few, many, or a class for clones that have expanded.

abundance	v_gene	j_gene	d_gene	CDR3nt	CDR3aa
few	TRBV30	TRBJ1-2	-	TGTGCCTGGAGTGTGGGAGGGACTGGCTACACCTTC	CAWSVGGTGYTF
-	TRBV3-1	TRBJ1-1	TRBD1	TGTGCCAGCAGCCATCACAGGGGTCTGGCTGAAGCTTTCTTT	CASSHHRGLAEAFF
-	TRBV4-2	TRBJ2-7	-	TGTGCCAGCAGCCACCCCCTAGACAGGTCCGACTACGAGCAGTACTTC	CASSHPLDRSDYEQYF
once	TRBV29-1	TRBJ2-7	-	TGCAGCGTTCTGTCAGGGGGGATCATCTACGAGCAGTACTTC	CSVLSGGIIYEQYF
-	TRBV6-5	TRBJ1-3	-	TGTGCCAGCAGTACCGAACAGGGAAACACCATATATTTT	CASSTEQGNTIYF
few	TRBV20-1	TRBJ2-1	-	TGCAGTGCAGACTCCTACAATGAGCAGTTCTTC	CSADSYNEQFF
few	TRBV3-1	TRBJ1-1	-	TGTGCCAGCAGCCTCGAGACTGAAGCTTTCTTT	CASSLETEAFF
few	TRBV9	TRBJ2-7	TRBD2	TGTGCCAGCAGCGTAGACGGGAGCGGGAGCTACGAGCAGTACTTC	CASSVDGSGSYEQYF
many	TRBV12-3/TRBV12-4	TRBJ2-3	TRBD1	TGTGCCAGCAGTTTGGGCAGGGGGCTTTCAGATACGCAGTATTTT	CASSLGRGLSDTQYF
few	TRBV10-3	TRBJ2-5	TRBD2	TGTGCCATCAGTGAGTACGGGACTAGCGTCGAGACCCAGTACTTC	CAISEYGTSVETQYF
few	TRBV6-1	TRBJ2-7	TRBD2	TGTGCCAGCAGTCTTGGGGGACTAGCGGGGCGCAACGAGCAGTACTTC	CASSLGGLAGRNEQYF
few	TRBV5-1	TRBJ1-1	-	TGCGCCAGCAGCCCTAGGACAACTCAGGGTCGGAACACTGAAGCTTTCTTT	CASSPRTTQGRNTEAFF
-	TRBV6-2/TRBV6-3	TRBJ2-2	TRBD2	TGTGCCGGAGGCGGGAGGAACACCGGGGAGCTGTTTTTT	CAGGGRNTGELFF
many	TRBV24-1	TRBJ1-1	-	TGTGCCACCAGCAGAACAGGGATGGGGACTGAAGCTTTCTTT	CATSRTGMGTEAFF